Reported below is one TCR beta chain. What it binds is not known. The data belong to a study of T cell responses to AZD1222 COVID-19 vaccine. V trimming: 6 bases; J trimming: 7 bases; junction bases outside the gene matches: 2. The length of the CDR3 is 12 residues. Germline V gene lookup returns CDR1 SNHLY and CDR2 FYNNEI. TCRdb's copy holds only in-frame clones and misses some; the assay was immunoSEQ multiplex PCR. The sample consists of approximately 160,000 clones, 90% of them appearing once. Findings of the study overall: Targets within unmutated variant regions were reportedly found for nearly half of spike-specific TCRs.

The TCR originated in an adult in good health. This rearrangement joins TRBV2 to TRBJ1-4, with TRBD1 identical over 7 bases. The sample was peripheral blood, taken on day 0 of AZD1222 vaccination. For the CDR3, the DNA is TGTGCCAGCAGACAGGGGATTGAAAAACTGTTTTTT. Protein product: CASRQGIEKLFF.